This T cell receptor (beta chain) was sequenced in a study of T cells in Graves' hyperthyroidism and ophthalmopathy. Study-level information: Peripheral blood was taken when the disease was first diagnosed, before any treatment began.

Study findings and constraints: Ophthalmopathy and stable hyperthyroidism were told apart by a 13 V-J model.

As for this clonotype: The target antigen is unknown. The junction departs from germline at one end; a sequencing error may be responsible.

Authors of the study amplified TCR beta CDR3 regions from RNA transcripts. The HTBI primer set drove a first-round RT-PCR of the TCR CDR3. TCRdb analysed the multiplex PCR reads with MiXCR anew, one entry per CDR3 protein. The sample includes some 490,000 distinct CDR3 sequences, approximately 16% of them seen just once. The study excluded patients with uncontrolled infection, other autoimmune disease, pregnancy or lactation. Germline V lookup: CDR1 SGHAT, CDR2 FQDESV (reference sequence). The CDR3 loop spans 13 amino acids. What was sequenced was blood. The rearrangement joins TRBV11-1 to TRBJ1-6, with D possibly being TRBD1 (6 bases). This clonotype was sampled from a woman under 40 with Graves' ophthalmopathy. The CDR3 DNA reads TGTGCCAGCAGTTTAACAGGGTATTCACCCCACCACTTT. Translation gives CASSLTGYSPHHF.